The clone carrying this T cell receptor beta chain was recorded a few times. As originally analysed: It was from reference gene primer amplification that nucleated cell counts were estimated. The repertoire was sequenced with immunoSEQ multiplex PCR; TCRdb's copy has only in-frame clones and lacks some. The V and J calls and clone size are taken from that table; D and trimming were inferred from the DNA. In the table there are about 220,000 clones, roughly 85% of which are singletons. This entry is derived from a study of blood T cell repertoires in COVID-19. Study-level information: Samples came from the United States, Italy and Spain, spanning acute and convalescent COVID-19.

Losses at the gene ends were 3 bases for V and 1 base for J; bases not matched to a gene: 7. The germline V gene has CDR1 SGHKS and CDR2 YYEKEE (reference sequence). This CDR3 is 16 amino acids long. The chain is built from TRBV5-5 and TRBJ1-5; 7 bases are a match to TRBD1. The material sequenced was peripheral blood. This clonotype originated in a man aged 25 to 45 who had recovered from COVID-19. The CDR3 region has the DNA TGTGCCAGCAGCTCCCACGGACAGGCGAGCAATCAGCCCCAGCATTTT. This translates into CASSSHGQASNQPQHF.